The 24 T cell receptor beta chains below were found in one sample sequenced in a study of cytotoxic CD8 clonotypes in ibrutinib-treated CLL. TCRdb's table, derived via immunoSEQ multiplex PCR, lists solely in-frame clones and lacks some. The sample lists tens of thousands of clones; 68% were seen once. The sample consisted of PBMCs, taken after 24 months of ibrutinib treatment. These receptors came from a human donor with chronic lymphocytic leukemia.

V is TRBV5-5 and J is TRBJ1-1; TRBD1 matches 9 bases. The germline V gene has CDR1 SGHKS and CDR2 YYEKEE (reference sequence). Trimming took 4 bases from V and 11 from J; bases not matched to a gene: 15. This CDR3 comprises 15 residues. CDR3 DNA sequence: TGTGCCAGCAGCGTCGCAGGATCGGGACAGGGCAGCGCTTTCTTT. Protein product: CASSVAGSGQGSAFF.

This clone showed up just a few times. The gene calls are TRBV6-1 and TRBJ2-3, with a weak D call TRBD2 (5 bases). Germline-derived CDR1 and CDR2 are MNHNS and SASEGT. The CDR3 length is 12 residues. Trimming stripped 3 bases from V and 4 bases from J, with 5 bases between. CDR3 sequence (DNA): TGTGCCAGCAGTGAGAGGGCAGATACGCAGTATTTT. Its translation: CASSERADTQYF.

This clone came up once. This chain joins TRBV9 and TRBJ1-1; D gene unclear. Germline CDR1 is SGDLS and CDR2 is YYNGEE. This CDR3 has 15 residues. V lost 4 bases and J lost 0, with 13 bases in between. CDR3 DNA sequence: TGTGCCAGCAGCCCCTCTTACCAGATGAACACTGAAGCTTTCTTT. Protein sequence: CASSPSYQMNTEAFF.

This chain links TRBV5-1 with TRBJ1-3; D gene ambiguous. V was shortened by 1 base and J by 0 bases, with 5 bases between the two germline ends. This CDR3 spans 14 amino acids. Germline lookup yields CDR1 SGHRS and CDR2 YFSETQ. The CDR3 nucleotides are TGCGCCAGCAGCTTGCTGGACTCTGGAAACACCATATATTTT. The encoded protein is CASSLLDSGNTIYF.

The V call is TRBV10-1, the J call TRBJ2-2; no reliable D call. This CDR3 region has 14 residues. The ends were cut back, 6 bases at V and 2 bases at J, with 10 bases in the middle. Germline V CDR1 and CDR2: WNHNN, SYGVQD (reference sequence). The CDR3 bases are TGCGCCAGCAGGGCGACGGAAAACACCGGGGAGCTGTTTTTT. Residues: CASRATENTGELFF.

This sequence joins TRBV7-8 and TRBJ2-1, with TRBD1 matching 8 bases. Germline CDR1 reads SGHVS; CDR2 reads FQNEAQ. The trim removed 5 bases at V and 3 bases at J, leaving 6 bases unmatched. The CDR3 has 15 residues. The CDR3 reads CASSPRDRFYNEQFF. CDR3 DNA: TGTGCCAGCAGCCCCCGGGACAGGTTCTACAATGAGCAGTTCTTC.

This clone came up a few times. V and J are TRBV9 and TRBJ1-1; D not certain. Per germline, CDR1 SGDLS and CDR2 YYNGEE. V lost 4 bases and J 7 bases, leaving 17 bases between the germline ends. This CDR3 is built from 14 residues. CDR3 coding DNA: TGTGCCAGCAGCTCGAGGACGATATCCAGTGAAGCTTTCTTT. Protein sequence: CASSSRTISSEAFF.

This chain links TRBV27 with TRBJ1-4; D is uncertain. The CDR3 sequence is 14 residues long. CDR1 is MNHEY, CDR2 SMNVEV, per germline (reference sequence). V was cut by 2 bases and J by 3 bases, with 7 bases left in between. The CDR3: CASSLMGANEKLFF. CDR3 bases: TGTGCCAGCAGTTTAATGGGAGCTAATGAAAAACTGTTTTTT.

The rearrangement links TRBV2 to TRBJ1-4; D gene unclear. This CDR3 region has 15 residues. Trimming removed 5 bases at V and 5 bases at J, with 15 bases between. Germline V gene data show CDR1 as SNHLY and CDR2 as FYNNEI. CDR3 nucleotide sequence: TGTGCCAGCAGTCGTATAGAAATCCAGAATGAAAAACTGTTTTTT. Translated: CASSRIEIQNEKLFF. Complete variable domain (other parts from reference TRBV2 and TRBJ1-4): EPEVTQTPSHQVTQMGQEVILRCVPISNHLYFYWYRQILGQKVEFLVSFYNNEISEKSEIFDDQFSVERPDGSNFTLKIRSTKLEDSAMYFCASSRIEIQNEKLFFGSGTQLSVL.

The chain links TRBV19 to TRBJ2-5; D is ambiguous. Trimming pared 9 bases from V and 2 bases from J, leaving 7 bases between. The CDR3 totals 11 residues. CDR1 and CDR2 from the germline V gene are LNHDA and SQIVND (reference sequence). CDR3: CASKSQETQYF. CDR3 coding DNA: TGTGCCAGCAAAAGTCAAGAGACCCAGTACTTC.

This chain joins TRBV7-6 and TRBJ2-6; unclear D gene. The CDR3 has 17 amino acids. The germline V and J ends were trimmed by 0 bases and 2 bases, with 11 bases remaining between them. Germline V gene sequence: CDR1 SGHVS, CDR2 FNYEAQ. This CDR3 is CASSLAPHVAGANVLTF. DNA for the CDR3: TGTGCCAGCAGCTTAGCGCCCCATGTAGCTGGGGCCAACGTCCTGACTTTC.

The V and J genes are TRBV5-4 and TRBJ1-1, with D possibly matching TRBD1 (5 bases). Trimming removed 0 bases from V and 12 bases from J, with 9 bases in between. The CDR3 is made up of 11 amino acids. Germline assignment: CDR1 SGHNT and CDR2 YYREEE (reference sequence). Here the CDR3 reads CASSLGDQSFF. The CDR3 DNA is TGTGCCAGCAGCTTGGGGGACCAGTCTTTCTTT.

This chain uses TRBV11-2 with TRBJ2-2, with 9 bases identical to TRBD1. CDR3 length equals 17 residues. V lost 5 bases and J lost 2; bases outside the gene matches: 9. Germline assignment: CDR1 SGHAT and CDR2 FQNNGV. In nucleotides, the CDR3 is TGTGCCAGCAGCCGAAGACTTACAGGGGGCAACACCGGGGAGCTGTTTTTT. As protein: CASSRRLTGGNTGELFF.

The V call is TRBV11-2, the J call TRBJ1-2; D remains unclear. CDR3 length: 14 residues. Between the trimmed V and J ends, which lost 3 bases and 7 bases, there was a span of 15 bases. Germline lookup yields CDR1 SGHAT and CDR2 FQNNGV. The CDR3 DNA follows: TGTGCCAGCAGCTTTCCATGGGCCAGGCGTGGCTACACCTTC. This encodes CASSFPWARRGYTF.

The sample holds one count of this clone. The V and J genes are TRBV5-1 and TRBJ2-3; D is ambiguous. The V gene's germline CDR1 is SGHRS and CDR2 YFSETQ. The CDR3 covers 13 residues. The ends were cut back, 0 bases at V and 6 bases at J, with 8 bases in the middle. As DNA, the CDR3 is TGCGCCAGCAGCTTGGGGGCTGTGGATACGCAGTATTTT. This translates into CASSLGAVDTQYF.

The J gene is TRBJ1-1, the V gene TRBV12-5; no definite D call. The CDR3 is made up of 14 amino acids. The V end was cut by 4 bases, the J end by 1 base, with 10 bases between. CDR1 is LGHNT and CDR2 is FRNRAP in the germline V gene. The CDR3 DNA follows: TGTGCTAGTGGTTCGGGAGCCGCGAACACTGAAGCTTTCTTT. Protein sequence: CASGSGAANTEAFF.

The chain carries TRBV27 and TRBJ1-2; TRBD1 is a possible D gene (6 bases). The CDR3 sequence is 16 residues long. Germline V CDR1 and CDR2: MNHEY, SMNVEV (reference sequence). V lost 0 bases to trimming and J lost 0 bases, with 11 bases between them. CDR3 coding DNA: TGTGCCAGCAGTTTATCGGAGGCAGGGGCTAACTATGGCTACACCTTC. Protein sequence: CASSLSEAGANYGYTF.

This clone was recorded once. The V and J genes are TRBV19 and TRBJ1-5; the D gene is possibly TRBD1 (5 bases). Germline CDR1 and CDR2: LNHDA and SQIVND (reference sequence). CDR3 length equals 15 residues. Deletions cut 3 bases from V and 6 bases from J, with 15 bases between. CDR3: CASSMPQGGGQPQHF. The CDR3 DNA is TGTGCCAGTAGTATGCCTCAGGGAGGTGGTCAGCCCCAGCATTTT. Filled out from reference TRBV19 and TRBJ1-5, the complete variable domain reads DGGITQSPKYLFRKEGQNVTLSCEQNLNHDAMYWYRQDPGQGLRLIYYSQIVNDFQKGDIAEGYSVSREKKESFPLTVTSAQKNPTAFYLCASSMPQGGGQPQHFGDGTRLSIL.

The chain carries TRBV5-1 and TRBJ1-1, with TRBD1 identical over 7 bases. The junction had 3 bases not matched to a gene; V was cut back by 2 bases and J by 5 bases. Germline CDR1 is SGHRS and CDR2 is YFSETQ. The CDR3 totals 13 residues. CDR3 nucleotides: TGCGCCAGCAGCTTCCAACAGGGGACTGAAGCTTTCTTT. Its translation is CASSFQQGTEAFF.

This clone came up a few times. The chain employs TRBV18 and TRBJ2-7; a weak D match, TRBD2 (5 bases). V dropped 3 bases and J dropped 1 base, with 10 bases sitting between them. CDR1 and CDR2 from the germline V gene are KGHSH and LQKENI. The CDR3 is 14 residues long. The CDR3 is CASSPGVGSYEQYF. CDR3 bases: TGTGCCAGCTCACCGGGAGTTGGTTCCTACGAGCAGTACTTC.

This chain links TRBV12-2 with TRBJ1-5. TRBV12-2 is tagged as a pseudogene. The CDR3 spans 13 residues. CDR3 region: CASRCGPNQPQHF. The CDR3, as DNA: TGTGCAAGTCGCTGCGGACCCAATCAGCCCCAGCATTTT.

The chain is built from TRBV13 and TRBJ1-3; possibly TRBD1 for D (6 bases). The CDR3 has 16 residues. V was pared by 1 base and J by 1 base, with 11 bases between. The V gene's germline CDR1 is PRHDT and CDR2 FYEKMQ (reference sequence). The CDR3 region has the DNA TGTGCCAGCAGCTTAGCCAGGGGAAGTTCTGGAAACACCATATATTTT. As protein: CASSLARGSSGNTIYF. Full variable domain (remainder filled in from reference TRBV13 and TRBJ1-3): AAGVIQSPRHLIKEKRETATLKCYPIPRHDTVYWYQQGPGQDPQFLISFYEKMQSDKGSIPDRFSAQQFSDYHSELNMSSLELGDSALYFCASSLARGSSGNTIYFGEGSWLTVV.

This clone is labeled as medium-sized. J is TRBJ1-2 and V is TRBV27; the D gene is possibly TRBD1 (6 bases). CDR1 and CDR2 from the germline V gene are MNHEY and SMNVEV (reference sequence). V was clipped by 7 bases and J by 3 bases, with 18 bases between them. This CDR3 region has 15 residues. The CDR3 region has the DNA TGTGCCAGCACCCCGATCTCAGGGGCCCACTATGGCTACACCTTC. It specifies CASTPISGAHYGYTF.

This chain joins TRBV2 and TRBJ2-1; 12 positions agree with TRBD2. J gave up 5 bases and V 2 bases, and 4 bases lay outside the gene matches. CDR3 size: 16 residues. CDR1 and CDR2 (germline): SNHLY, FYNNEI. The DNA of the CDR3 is TGTGCCAGCAGTGAATGGACTAGCGGGGAGAACAATGAGCAGTTCTTC. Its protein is CASSEWTSGENNEQFF.